One T cell receptor (beta chain) is described in this entry. What it binds is unknown. The sample is drawn from a study of blood T cells in healthy people across ages. After removal of 2 bases from V and 10 bases from J, the junction contained 8 bases not matched to a gene. The CDR3 consists of 15 residues. A second PCR, run for roughly 7 to 11 cycles, used a sample-barcoded 5' primer plus a J-beta primer mix. A single record per CDR3 protein comes from TCRdb applying MiXCR to the 5' RACE reads. The table lists hundreds of thousands of distinct CDR3 sequences, 22% of them singletons. Study-level points and caveats: CMV status of donors was not determined, possibly confounding expanded clonotype changes.

The chain employs TRBV12-3 or TRBV12-4 and TRBJ1-6; TRBD1 matches at 7 bases. The TCR sequence derives from a man in his sixties or seventies in good health. Sequencing was carried out using blood. Here the CDR3 DNA reads TGTGCCAGCAGTTTATGGGAGGGGGCCTGGTCACCCCTCCACTTT. This translates into CASSLWEGAWSPLHF.